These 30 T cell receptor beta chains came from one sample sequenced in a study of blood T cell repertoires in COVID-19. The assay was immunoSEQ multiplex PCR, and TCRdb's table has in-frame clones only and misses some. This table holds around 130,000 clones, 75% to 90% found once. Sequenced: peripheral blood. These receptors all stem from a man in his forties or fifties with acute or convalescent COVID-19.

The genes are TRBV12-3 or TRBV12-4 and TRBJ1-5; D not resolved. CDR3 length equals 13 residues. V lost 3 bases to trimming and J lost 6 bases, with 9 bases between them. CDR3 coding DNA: TGTGCCAGCAGTTTCAGTCGAAGTCAGCCCCAGCATTTT. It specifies CASSFSRSQPQHF.

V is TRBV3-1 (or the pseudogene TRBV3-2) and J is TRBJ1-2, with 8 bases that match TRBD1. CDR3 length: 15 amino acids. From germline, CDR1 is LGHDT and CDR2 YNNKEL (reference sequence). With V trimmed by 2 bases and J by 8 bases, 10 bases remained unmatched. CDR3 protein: CASSQLDRELRGYTF. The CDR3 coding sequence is TGTGCCAGCAGCCAACTGGACAGGGAGTTGAGGGGCTACACCTTC.

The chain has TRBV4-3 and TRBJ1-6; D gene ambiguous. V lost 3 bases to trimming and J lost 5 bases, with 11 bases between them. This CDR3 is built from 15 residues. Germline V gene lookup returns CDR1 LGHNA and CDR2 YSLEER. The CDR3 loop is CASSQRGGNNSPLHF. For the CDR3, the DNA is TGCGCCAGCAGCCAGCGGGGTGGGAATAATTCACCCCTCCACTTT.

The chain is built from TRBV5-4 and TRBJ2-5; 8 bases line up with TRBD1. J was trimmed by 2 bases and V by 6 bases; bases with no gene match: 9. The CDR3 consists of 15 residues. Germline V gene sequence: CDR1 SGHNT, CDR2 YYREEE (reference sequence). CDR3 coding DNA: TGTGCCAGCACCCGACAGGGGTTCGGGCAAGAGACCCAGTACTTC. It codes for CASTRQGFGQETQYF.

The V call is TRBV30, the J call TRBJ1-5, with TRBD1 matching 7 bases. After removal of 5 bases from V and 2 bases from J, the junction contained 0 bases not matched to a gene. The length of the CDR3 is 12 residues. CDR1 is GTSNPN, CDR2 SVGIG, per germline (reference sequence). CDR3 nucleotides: TGTGCCTGGGGGACAGGCAATCAGCCCCAGCATTTT. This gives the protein CAWGTGNQPQHF.

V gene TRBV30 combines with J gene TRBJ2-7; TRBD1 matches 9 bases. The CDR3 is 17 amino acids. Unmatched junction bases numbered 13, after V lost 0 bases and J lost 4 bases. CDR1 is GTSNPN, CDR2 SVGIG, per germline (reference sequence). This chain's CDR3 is CAWSVKPGQGHGYEQYF. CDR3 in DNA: TGTGCCTGGAGTGTAAAGCCCGGACAGGGGCATGGATACGAGCAGTACTTC.

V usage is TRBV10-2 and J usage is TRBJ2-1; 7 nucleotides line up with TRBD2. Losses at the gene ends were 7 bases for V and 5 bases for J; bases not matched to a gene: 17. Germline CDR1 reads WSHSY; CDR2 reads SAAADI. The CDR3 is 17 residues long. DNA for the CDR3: TGCGCCAGCATTGCCCGATACTTAGCGGGTGGACACAATGAGCAGTTCTTC. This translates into CASIARYLAGGHNEQFF.

The CDR3 is CASSEGLKLDSSYGYTF. DNA of the CDR3: TGTGCCAGCAGTGAAGGTTTGAAACTTGACAGTAGCTATGGCTACACCTTC. The chain has TRBV6-1 and TRBJ1-2; D perhaps matches TRBD1 (5 bases). Germline CDR1 and CDR2: MNHNS and SASEGT. V was pared by 1 base and J by 4 bases, with 19 bases between. The CDR3 loop spans 17 amino acids.

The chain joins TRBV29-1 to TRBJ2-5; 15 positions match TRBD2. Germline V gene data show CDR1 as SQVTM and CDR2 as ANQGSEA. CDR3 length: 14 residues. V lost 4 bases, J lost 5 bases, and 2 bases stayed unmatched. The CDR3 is CSVGTSGGVETQYF. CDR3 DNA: TGCAGCGTTGGGACTAGCGGGGGGGTGGAGACCCAGTACTTC.

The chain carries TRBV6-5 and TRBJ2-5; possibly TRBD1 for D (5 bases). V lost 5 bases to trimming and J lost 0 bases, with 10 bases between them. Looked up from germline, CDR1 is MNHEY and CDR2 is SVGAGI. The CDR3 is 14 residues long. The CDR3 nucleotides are TGTGCCAGCAGTCACAACAGGTACCAAGAGACCCAGTACTTC. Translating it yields CASSHNRYQETQYF.

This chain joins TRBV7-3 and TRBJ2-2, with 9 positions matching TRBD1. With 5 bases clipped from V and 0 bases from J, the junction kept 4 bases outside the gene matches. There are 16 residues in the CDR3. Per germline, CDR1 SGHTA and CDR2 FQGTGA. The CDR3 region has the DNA TGTGCCAGCAGCCTACAGGGGGCCTCGAACACCGGGGAGCTGTTTTTT. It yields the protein CASSLQGASNTGELFF.

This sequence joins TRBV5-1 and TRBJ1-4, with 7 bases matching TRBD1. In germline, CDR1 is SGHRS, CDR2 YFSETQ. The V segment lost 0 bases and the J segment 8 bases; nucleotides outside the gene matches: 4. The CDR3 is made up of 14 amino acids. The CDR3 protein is CASSLAGTVEKLFF. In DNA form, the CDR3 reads TGCGCCAGCAGCTTGGCCGGGACAGTCGAAAAACTGTTTTTT.

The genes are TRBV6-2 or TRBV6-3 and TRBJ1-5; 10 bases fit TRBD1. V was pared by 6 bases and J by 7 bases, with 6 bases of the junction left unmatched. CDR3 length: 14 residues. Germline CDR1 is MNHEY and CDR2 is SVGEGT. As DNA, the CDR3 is TGTGCCAGCAGCTCCGGGACAGGGGTCCAGCCCCAGCATTTT. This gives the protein CASSSGTGVQPQHF.

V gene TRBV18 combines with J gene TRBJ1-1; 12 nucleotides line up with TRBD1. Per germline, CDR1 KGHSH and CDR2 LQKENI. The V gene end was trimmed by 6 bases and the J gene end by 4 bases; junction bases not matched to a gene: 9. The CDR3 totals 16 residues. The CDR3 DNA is TGTGCCAGCTCTAAGGGACAGGGGGCCGGGAGCACTGAAGCTTTCTTT. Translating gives CASSKGQGAGSTEAFF.

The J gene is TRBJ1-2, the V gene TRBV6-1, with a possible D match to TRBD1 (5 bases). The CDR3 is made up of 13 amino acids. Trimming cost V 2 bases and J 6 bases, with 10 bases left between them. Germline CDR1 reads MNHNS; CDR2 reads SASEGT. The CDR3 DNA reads TGTGCCAGCAGTGAAACGTCAGGGAATGGCTACACCTTC. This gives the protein CASSETSGNGYTF.

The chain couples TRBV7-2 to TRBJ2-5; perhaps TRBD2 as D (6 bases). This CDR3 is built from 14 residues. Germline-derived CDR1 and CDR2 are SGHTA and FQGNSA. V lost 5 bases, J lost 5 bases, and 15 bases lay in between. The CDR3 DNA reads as TGTGCCAGCAGCCCGGGACTGGGGCCGGAGACCCAGTACTTC. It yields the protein CASSPGLGPETQYF.

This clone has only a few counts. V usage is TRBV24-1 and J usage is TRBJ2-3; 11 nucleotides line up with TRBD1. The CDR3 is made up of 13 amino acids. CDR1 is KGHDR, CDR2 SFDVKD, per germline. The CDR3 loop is CDNRDRGMDTQYF. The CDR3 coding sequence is TGTGACAACCGGGACAGGGGGATGGATACGCAGTATTTT.

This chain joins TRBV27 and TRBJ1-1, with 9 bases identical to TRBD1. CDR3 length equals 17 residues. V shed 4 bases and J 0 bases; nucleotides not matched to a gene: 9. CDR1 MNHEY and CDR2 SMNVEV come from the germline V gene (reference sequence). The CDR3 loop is CASSSQDRGFMNTEAFF. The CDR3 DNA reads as TGTGCCAGCAGTTCCCAGGACAGGGGATTTATGAACACTGAAGCTTTCTTT.

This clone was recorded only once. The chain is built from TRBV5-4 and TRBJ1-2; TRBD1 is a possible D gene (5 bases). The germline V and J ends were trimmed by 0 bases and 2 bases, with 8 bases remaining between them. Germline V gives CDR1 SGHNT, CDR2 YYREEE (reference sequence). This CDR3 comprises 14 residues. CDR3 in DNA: TGTGCCAGCAGCTTGGGGGACTTAAACTATGGCTACACCTTC. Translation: CASSLGDLNYGYTF.

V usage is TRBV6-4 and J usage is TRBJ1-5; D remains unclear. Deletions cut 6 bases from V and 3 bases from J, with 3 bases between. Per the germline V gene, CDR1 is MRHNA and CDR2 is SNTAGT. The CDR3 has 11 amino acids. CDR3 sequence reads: CASSFNQPQHF. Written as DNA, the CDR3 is TGTGCCAGCAGCTTCAATCAGCCCCAGCATTTT.

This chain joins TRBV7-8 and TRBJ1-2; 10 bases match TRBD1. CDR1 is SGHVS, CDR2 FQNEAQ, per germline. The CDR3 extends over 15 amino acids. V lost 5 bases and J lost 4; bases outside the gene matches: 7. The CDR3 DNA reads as TGTGCCAGCAGCATCGGACAGGGGGGAATCTATGGCTACACCTTC. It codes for CASSIGQGGIYGYTF.

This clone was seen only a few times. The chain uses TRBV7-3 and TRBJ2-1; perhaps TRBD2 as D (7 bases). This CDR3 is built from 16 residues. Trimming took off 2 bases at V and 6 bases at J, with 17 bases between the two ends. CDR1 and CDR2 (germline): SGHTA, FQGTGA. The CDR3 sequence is CASSLHNGGALNEQFF. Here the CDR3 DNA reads TGTGCCAGCAGCTTACATAATGGGGGGGCGCTCAATGAGCAGTTCTTC.

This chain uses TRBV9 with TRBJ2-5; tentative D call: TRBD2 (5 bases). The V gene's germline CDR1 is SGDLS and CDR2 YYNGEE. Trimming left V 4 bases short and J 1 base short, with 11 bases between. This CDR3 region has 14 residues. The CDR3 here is CASSTVAGQETQYF. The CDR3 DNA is TGTGCCAGCAGCACAGTGGCGGGCCAAGAGACCCAGTACTTC.

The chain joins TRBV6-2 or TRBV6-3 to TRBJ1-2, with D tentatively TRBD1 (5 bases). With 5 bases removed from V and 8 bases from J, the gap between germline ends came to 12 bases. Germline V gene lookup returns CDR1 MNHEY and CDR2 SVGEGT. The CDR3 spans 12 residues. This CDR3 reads CASSMGQTGYTF. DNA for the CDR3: TGTGCCAGCAGTATGGGGCAGACGGGCTACACCTTC.

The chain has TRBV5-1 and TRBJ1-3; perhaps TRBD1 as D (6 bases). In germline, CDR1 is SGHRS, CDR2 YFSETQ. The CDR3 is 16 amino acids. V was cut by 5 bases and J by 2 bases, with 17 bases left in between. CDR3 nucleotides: TGCGCCAGCAGTCCTAATATGGGGGCAACTGGAAACACCATATATTTT. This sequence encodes CASSPNMGATGNTIYF.

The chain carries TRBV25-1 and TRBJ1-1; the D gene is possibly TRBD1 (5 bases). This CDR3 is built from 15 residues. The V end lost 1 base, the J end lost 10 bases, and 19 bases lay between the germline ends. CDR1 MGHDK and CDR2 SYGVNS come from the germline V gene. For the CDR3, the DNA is TGTGCCAGCAGTGAATTAAGTGGGGAGGGGATTGGAGCTTTCTTT. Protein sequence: CASSELSGEGIGAFF.

The CDR3 DNA is TGCGCCAGCAGTTACGGGGACACCATATATTTT. It translates to CASSYGDTIYF. The chain carries TRBV5-1 and TRBJ1-3, with D unclear. CDR3 length equals 11 residues. Trimming stripped 5 bases from V and 8 bases from J, with 8 bases between. The V gene's germline CDR1 is SGHRS and CDR2 YFSETQ.

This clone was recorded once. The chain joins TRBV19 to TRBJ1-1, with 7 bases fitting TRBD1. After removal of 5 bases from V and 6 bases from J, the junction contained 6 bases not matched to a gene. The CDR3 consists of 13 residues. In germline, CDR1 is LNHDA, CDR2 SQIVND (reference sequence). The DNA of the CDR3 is TGTGCCAGTAGTGACGACAGGGACGCTGAAGCTTTCTTT. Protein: CASSDDRDAEAFF.

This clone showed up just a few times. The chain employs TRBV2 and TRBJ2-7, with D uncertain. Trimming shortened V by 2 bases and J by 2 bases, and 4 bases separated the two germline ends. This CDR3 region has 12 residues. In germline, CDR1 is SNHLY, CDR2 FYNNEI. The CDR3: CASSESAYEQYF. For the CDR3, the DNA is TGTGCCAGCAGTGAATCTGCCTACGAGCAGTACTTC.

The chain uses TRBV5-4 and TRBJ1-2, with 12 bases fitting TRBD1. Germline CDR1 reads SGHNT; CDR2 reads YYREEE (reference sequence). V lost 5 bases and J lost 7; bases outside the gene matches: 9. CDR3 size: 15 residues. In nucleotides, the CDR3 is TGTGCCAGCAGGTATCCCGGGACAGGGGGCTCTGGCTACACCTTC. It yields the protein CASRYPGTGGSGYTF.